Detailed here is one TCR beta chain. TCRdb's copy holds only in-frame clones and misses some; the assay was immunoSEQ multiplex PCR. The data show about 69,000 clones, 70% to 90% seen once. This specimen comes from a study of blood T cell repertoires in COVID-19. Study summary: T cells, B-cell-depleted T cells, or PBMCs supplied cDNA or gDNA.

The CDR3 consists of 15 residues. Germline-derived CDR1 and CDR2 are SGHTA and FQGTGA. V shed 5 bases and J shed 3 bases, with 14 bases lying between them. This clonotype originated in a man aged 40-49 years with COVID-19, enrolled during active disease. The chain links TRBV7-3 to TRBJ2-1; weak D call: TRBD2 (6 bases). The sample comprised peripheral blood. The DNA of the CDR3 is TGTGCCAGCAGCCCGCGGGGTTTGGACTACAATGAGCAGTTCTTC. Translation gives CASSPRGLDYNEQFF.